Shown below are 32 T cell receptor beta chains from a single sample sequenced in a study of identical twins. TCRdb reanalysed the 5' RACE reads using MiXCR and keeps one entry per CDR3 protein. The sample gives some 760,000 distinct CDR3 sequences, around a sixth of which show up once; over 10% is in the top ten. This sample also appeared in a second study, on T cells expressing NK-cell markers.

Material: PBMCs. Receptor source: a woman younger than 35 in good health.

This clonotype showed up just a few times. This chain connects TRBV4-3 to TRBJ2-3; D call uncertain. CDR1 and CDR2 from the germline V gene are LGHNA and YSLEER. The V and J ends lost 2 bases and 1 base respectively, with 10 bases between them. This CDR3 contains 15 residues. The CDR3 region has the DNA TGCGCCAGCAGCCAACGTCGTGGGGGCACAGATACGCAGTATTTT. Protein sequence: CASSQRRGGTDTQYF.

This clonotype was seen a few times. The chain joins TRBV9 to TRBJ2-1; 10 nucleotides align to TRBD2. Germline V gives CDR1 SGDLS, CDR2 YYNGEE. With 1 base clipped from V and 4 bases from J, the junction kept 5 bases outside the gene matches. This CDR3 contains 16 residues. The CDR3 DNA is TGTGCCAGCAGCGTAAGCGGGGGGGCCCCATACAATGAGCAGTTCTTC. This translates into CASSVSGGAPYNEQFF.

The chain joins TRBV20-1 to TRBJ2-6; D ambiguous. Germline V gene lookup returns CDR1 DFQATT and CDR2 SNEGSKA (reference sequence). The V end lost 3 bases, the J end lost 1 base, and 10 bases lay between the germline ends. The CDR3 extends over 15 amino acids. CDR3 sequence: CSASGLESGANVLTF. The CDR3, as DNA: TGCAGTGCTAGTGGGCTTGAGTCTGGGGCCAACGTCCTGACTTTC.

This clonotype was seen at least ten times. V usage is TRBV14 and J usage is TRBJ2-7; 7 bases fit TRBD1. V trimming: 4 bases; J trimming: 5 bases; junction bases outside the gene matches: 5. The V gene's germline CDR1 is SGHDN and CDR2 FVKESK. The length of the CDR3 is 13 residues. For the CDR3, the DNA is TGTGCCAGCAGCCCTGGTCAGGGGGACGAGCAGTACTTC. Protein: CASSPGQGDEQYF.

The chain recombines TRBV9 with TRBJ2-5; D not certain. This CDR3 is built from 16 residues. V was clipped by 1 base and J by 1 base, with 14 bases between them. Germline values: CDR1 SGDLS, CDR2 YYNGEE. The chain's CDR3 is CASSVRPLFGQETQYF. The DNA for the CDR3 is TGTGCCAGCAGCGTAAGGCCTTTGTTTGGCCAAGAGACCCAGTACTTC.

This clonotype was seen repeatedly, ten times or more. V usage is TRBV12-3 or TRBV12-4 and J usage is TRBJ2-3; D is undetermined. Trimming removed 2 bases from V and 6 bases from J, with 9 bases in between. This CDR3 is built from 13 residues. In DNA form, the CDR3 reads TGTGCCAGCAGTTTAAGAAGGTCGGATACGCAGTATTTT. Its protein product is CASSLRRSDTQYF.

A few counts support this clonotype. The V call is TRBV6-5, the J call TRBJ1-6; D unresolved. The V and J ends lost 6 bases and 6 bases respectively, with 6 bases between them. CDR1 is MNHEY and CDR2 is SVGAGI in the germline V gene. The CDR3 spans 12 residues. CDR3 nucleotide sequence: TGTGCCAGCAGGGCGAGTAATTCACCCCTCCACTTT. Amino acids: CASRASNSPLHF.

This clonotype occurred a few times. This rearrangement joins TRBV24-1 to TRBJ2-1, with D perhaps matching TRBD2 (6 bases). This CDR3 comprises 14 residues. V dropped 4 bases and J dropped 10 bases, with 16 bases sitting between them. The V gene's germline CDR1 is KGHDR and CDR2 SFDVKD. For the CDR3, the DNA is TGTGCCACCAGTGAGGCGGGACGAACAAAGGAGCAGTTCTTC. This sequence encodes CATSEAGRTKEQFF.

The chain joins TRBV3-1 to TRBJ2-7; 9 nucleotides agree with TRBD2. V lost 1 base, J lost 4 bases, and 2 bases stayed unmatched. The germline V gene has CDR1 LGHDT and CDR2 YNNKEL (reference sequence). There are 14 residues in the CDR3. The DNA for the CDR3 is TGTGCCAGCAGCCAAGGTAGCGGGGGTTACGAGCAGTACTTC. It is translated as CASSQGSGGYEQYF.

This chain links TRBV7-9 with TRBJ2-1; tentatively, D is TRBD2 (5 bases). The length of the CDR3 is 13 residues. The germline V and J ends were trimmed by 3 bases and 8 bases, with 11 bases remaining between them. Germline V gives CDR1 SEHNR, CDR2 FQNEAQ (reference sequence). The CDR3 coding sequence is TGTGCCAGCAGCTTGTCCGGGATGGATGAGCAGTTCTTC. Translation gives CASSLSGMDEQFF.

This clonotype was found a few times. This chain uses TRBV6-2 or TRBV6-3 with TRBJ2-7, with unresolved D. The CDR3 sequence is 14 residues long. Germline CDR1 is MNHEY and CDR2 is SVGEGT. Trimming removed 2 bases at V and 0 bases at J, with 8 bases between. CDR3 protein: CASSYDRYSYEQYF. For the CDR3, the DNA is TGTGCCAGCAGTTACGATCGGTACTCCTACGAGCAGTACTTC.

This clonotype came up many times. This sequence joins TRBV20-1 and TRBJ2-1; D is uncertain. CDR1 and CDR2 from the germline V gene are DFQATT and SNEGSKA (reference sequence). With 2 bases removed from V and 6 bases from J, the gap between germline ends came to 14 bases. This CDR3 is 14 amino acids long. The CDR3 DNA sequence: TGCAGTGCTAGACCCGGAACAGACCCCAATGAGCAGTTCTTC. Protein: CSARPGTDPNEQFF.

In this sample, this clonotype turned up many times. The V call is TRBV6-5, the J call TRBJ2-7; D uncertain. The CDR3 extends over 12 amino acids. The germline CDR1 and CDR2 sequences are MNHEY and SVGAGI. Trimming removed 5 bases at V and 0 bases at J, with 5 bases between. CDR3 nucleotides: TGTGCCAGCAGTGGGGTCTCCTACGAGCAGTACTTC. The encoded protein is CASSGVSYEQYF.

The chain links TRBV5-6 to TRBJ1-1; no clear D gene. The CDR3 loop spans 13 amino acids. The ends were cut back, 0 bases at V and 8 bases at J, with 11 bases in the middle. Germline CDR1 is SGHDT and CDR2 is YYEEEE. The CDR3, as DNA: TGTGCCAGCAGCTTGGATTGGCAGCAAGAAGCTTTCTTT. Translated, it gives CASSLDWQQEAFF.

This chain links TRBV10-1 with TRBJ2-3; 9 positions match TRBD1. The CDR3 consists of 14 residues. Germline CDR1 reads WNHNN; CDR2 reads SYGVQD (reference sequence). Trimming cost V 6 bases and J 6 bases; bases outside gene matches: 7. CDR3 sequence (DNA): TGCGCCAGCAGCCCAGACAGGGGGTCCGATACGCAGTATTTT. Residues: CASSPDRGSDTQYF.

This clonotype was observed a handful of times. The chain recombines TRBV12-3 or TRBV12-4 with TRBJ1-2, with 10 bases aligning to TRBD1. Germline trimming cut 8 bases from V and 5 bases from J; bases unmatched to any gene: 11. The CDR3 length is 15 residues. CDR3 amino acids: CASHKGQGIGYGYTF. The CDR3 DNA sequence: TGTGCCAGCCACAAGGGACAGGGGATTGGGTATGGCTACACCTTC.

This clonotype was counted between two and nine times. CDR3 in DNA: TGTGCCAGCAGCGTACGGACTAGCGGGAGCTTAAATGAGCAGTTCTTC. This translates into CASSVRTSGSLNEQFF. This rearrangement joins TRBV9 to TRBJ2-1; 13 bases map to TRBD2. In germline, CDR1 is SGDLS, CDR2 YYNGEE. The CDR3 is 16 amino acids. The trim removed 1 base at V and 7 bases at J, leaving 5 bases unmatched.

The V call is TRBV12-3 or TRBV12-4, the J call TRBJ1-5; the D is unclear. Trimming removed 3 bases at V and 6 bases at J, with 9 bases between. The CDR3 sequence is 13 residues long. The CDR3 DNA sequence: TGTGCCAGCAGTTTTTCCAATGGTCAGCCCCAGCATTTT. Translating it yields CASSFSNGQPQHF.

The CDR3 sequence is CASSLVDPWGEQFF. The CDR3 DNA reads TGTGCCAGCAGCTTAGTTGACCCCTGGGGTGAGCAGTTCTTC. The rearrangement joins TRBV11-2 to TRBJ2-1; D unclear. Per germline, CDR1 SGHAT and CDR2 FQNNGV. V was cut by 1 base and J by 9 bases, with 13 bases left in between. The CDR3 spans 14 residues. The full variable domain, rest sourced from reference TRBV11-2 and TRBJ2-1, is EAGVAQSPRYKIIEKRQSVAFWCNPISGHATLYWYQQILGQGPKLLIQFQNNGVVDDSQLPKDRFSAERLKGVDSTLKIQPAKLEDSAVYLCASSLVDPWGEQFFGPGTRLTVL.

This clonotype was counted a few times. The rearrangement joins TRBV20-1 to TRBJ2-7; TRBD2 agrees at 8 bases. This CDR3 is built from 15 residues. Trimming at V came to 3 bases and at J to 0 bases, leaving 7 bases not matched to a gene. Per the germline V gene, CDR1 is DFQATT and CDR2 is SNEGSKA (reference sequence). DNA of the CDR3: TGCAGTGCTAGTAAACGCGGGGGGATCTCCTACGAGCAGTACTTC. Translated: CSASKRGGISYEQYF.

This clonotype was seen a few times. The J gene is TRBJ2-6, the V gene TRBV24-1; D not certain. Trimming removed 3 bases from V and 0 bases from J, with 5 bases in between. The germline V gene encodes CDR1 KGHDR and CDR2 SFDVKD. The CDR3 consists of 15 residues. As DNA, the CDR3 is TGTGCCACCAGTGATGCCGGCTCTGGGGCCAACGTCCTGACTTTC. Amino acid sequence: CATSDAGSGANVLTF.

This clonotype has more than one count but fewer than ten. J is TRBJ1-2 and V is TRBV12-5; D is unresolved. This CDR3 is 15 amino acids long. Trimming removed 4 bases at V and 6 bases at J, with 18 bases between. The germline gives CDR1 LGHNT, CDR2 FRNRAP. In DNA, the CDR3 is TGTGCTAGTGGTTCCCCTGAACATCGCTTTCATGGCTACACCTTC. It yields the protein CASGSPEHRFHGYTF. Drawing the rest from reference TRBV12-5 and TRBJ1-2, the complete variable domain is DARVTQTPRHKVTEMGQEVTMRCQPILGHNTVFWYRQTMMQGLELLAYFRNRAPLDDSGMPKDRFSAEMPDATLATLKIQPSEPRDSAVYFCASGSPEHRFHGYTFGSGTRLTVV.

V and J are TRBV10-3 and TRBJ2-7; 10 bases agree with TRBD1. Germline trimming cut 5 bases from V and 4 bases from J; bases unmatched to any gene: 14. CDR3 length equals 17 residues. Germline lookup yields CDR1 ENHRY and CDR2 SYGVKD. Here the CDR3 reads CAISNKPGTGVGYEQYF. The CDR3 nucleotides are TGTGCCATCAGTAATAAACCCGGGACAGGGGTCGGGTACGAGCAGTACTTC.

The rearrangement uses TRBV19 and TRBJ2-5, with TRBD2 as a possible D gene (5 bases). Germline CDR1 reads LNHDA; CDR2 reads SQIVND (reference sequence). The length of the CDR3 is 13 residues. V shed 3 bases and J shed 7 bases, with 12 bases lying between them. DNA of the CDR3: TGTGCCAGTAGTATTGAGCCCCGGGGGACCCAGTACTTC. Amino acids: CASSIEPRGTQYF.

In its sample, this clonotype was seen a few times. The chain employs TRBV20-1 and TRBJ2-4; TRBD2 matches 7 bases. The germline V gene has CDR1 DFQATT and CDR2 SNEGSKA (reference sequence). The CDR3 is 15 amino acids. V was clipped by 5 bases and J by 0 bases; unmatched bases: 7. The CDR3 DNA reads as TGCAGTGCTCCTCTAGCGGCCATAGCCAAAAACATTCAGTACTTC. It encodes CSAPLAAIAKNIQYF.

This clonotype was counted only a few times. This sequence joins TRBV29-1 and TRBJ2-3, with TRBD1 identical over 9 bases. The junction had 9 bases not matched to a gene; V was cut back by 6 bases and J by 5 bases. Germline loops: CDR1 SQVTM, CDR2 ANQGSEA. The CDR3 totals 14 residues. The CDR3 region has the DNA TGCAGCGTCCTCCACAGGGGGCTCATAGATACGCAGTATTTT. It is translated as CSVLHRGLIDTQYF.

The chain is built from TRBV4-2 and TRBJ1-3; no reliable D call. Germline CDR1 is LGHNA and CDR2 is YNFKEQ. This CDR3 is 15 amino acids long. The V end lost 3 bases, the J end lost 1 base, and 10 bases lay between the germline ends. CDR3 protein: CASSQGRGSGNTIYF. CDR3 nucleotides: TGTGCCAGCAGCCAGGGGAGAGGGTCTGGAAACACCATATATTTT.

With regard to this clonotype: This clone may be a read error of a much larger clone one base away. This sequence joins TRBV10-3 and TRBJ2-7; either TRBD1 or TRBD2 may fit D (5 bases each). The germline gives CDR1 ENHRY, CDR2 SYGVKD. The CDR3 loop spans 11 amino acids. Between the trimmed V and J ends, which lost 6 bases and 5 bases, there was a span of 8 bases. The CDR3 reads CAIRGDDEQYF. The CDR3 region has the DNA TGTGCCATCAGAGGGGACGACGAGCAGTACTTC.

There are many counts of this clonotype. The chain has TRBV25-1 and TRBJ2-2; D ambiguous. Germline CDR1 and CDR2: MGHDK and SYGVNS. Trimming stripped 5 bases from V and 4 bases from J, with 11 bases between. The CDR3 contains 14 residues. CDR3 sequence reads: CASSRTASTGELFF. In nucleotides, the CDR3 is TGTGCCAGCAGTCGGACGGCAAGCACCGGGGAGCTGTTTTTT.

This clonotype was observed a few times. The V call is TRBV10-3, the J call TRBJ2-7; D could derive from TRBD1 or TRBD2 (5 bases each). The CDR3 has 13 residues. Germline-derived CDR1 and CDR2 are ENHRY and SYGVKD. The CDR3 here is CAITGTETYEQYF. DNA for the CDR3: TGTGCAATTACCGGGACCGAGACCTACGAGCAGTACTTC.

V is TRBV7-8 and J is TRBJ2-1, with no clear D. V dropped 1 base and J dropped 7 bases, with 14 bases sitting between them. The germline V gene has CDR1 SGHVS and CDR2 FQNEAQ. The CDR3 totals 15 residues. The CDR3 reads CASSLVWGSANEQFF. The CDR3 DNA reads as TGTGCCAGCAGCTTAGTTTGGGGATCTGCGAATGAGCAGTTCTTC. Full variable domain (outside the CDR3, taken from reference TRBV7-8 and TRBJ2-1): GAGVSQSPRYKVAKRGQDVALRCDPISGHVSLFWYQQALGQGPEFLTYFQNEAQLDKSGLPSDRFFAERPEGSVSTLKIQRTQQEDSAVYLCASSLVWGSANEQFFGPGTRLTVL.

This clonotype has at least ten counts. The chain uses TRBV5-6 and TRBJ2-7; D remains ambiguous. CDR3 length: 14 residues. The ends were cut back, 0 bases at V and 6 bases at J, with 13 bases in the middle. Germline values: CDR1 SGHDT, CDR2 YYEEEE. CDR3 DNA: TGTGCCAGCAGCTTGGCCAGGCTAGTCGGCGAGCAGTACTTC. Its protein product is CASSLARLVGEQYF.